The following is a TCR beta chain sequence with its context. At one end the junction does not follow the germline gene, possibly because of a read error. This record comes from a study of blood T cells in healthy people across ages. Isolated per sample were at least 7 million PBMCs. The extraction recovered at least 5 micrograms of total RNA per sample. Together with a sample-barcoded 5' primer, a J-beta primer mix was included in a second PCR lasting roughly 7 to 11 cycles. TCRdb reanalysed the 5' RACE reads using MiXCR and keeps one entry per CDR3 protein. The sample lists fewer than 1.5 million distinct CDR3 sequences, approximately 40% seen once, with 7.9% in the top ten. The sample taken for sequencing was blood. This TCR came from a woman between 18 and 30 years old in good health.

Written as DNA, the CDR3 is TGTGCCAGCAGTTCCCGCACAGATACGCGGTATTTT. This sequence encodes CASSSRTDTRYF. The chain couples TRBV6-6 to TRBJ2-3, with no clear D. Germline assignment: CDR1 MNHNY and CDR2 SVGAGI (reference sequence). The CDR3 runs to 12 residues.